The 11 T cell receptor beta chains presented below share a single source sample, sequenced in a study of sequential checkpoint blockade in melanoma. The table came from immunoSEQ multiplex PCR; TCRdb's copy has only in-frame clones and leaves some out. The table has about 38,000 clones, over 75% seen once. Treatment reported: randomized to nivolumab then ipilimumab (arm A) or the reverse (arm B). The source material was CD8+ T cells sorted from blood (inferred from file names), sampled from a patient given nivolumab and ipilimumab in sequence. These receptors came from a human donor with melanoma.

This chain uses TRBV27 with TRBJ2-7, with D possibly being TRBD1 (6 bases). Looked up from germline, CDR1 is MNHEY and CDR2 is SMNVEV (reference sequence). V was cut by 5 bases and J by 2 bases, with 13 bases left in between. The CDR3 sequence is 14 residues long. The CDR3: CASSINPGAYEQYV. For the CDR3, the DNA is TGTGCCAGCAGTATAAACCCAGGGGCCTACGAGCAGTACGTC.

The rearrangement links TRBV9 to TRBJ2-5, with 8 bases aligning to TRBD2. V trimming: 3 bases; J trimming: 5 bases; junction bases outside the gene matches: 6. Germline V gives CDR1 SGDLS, CDR2 YYNGEE. This CDR3 has 14 amino acids. CDR3 region: CASSAAGGSETQYF. Written as DNA, the CDR3 is TGTGCCAGCAGCGCCGCGGGAGGCTCGGAGACCCAGTACTTC.

V usage is TRBV5-6 and J usage is TRBJ2-3, with a weak D call TRBD2 (6 bases). Germline V gene data show CDR1 as SGHDT and CDR2 as YYEEEE. This CDR3 comprises 16 residues. V lost 2 bases and J 0 bases, leaving 13 bases between the germline ends. The CDR3 nucleotides are TGTGCCAGCAGCTTTTATGTTGGGACTAGCACAGATACGCAGTATTTT. Its translation is CASSFYVGTSTDTQYF. The full variable domain, rest sourced from reference TRBV5-6 and TRBJ2-3, is DAGVTQSPTHLIKTRGQQVTLRCSPKSGHDTVSWYQQALGQGPQFIFQYYEEEERQRGNFPDRFSGHQFPNYSSELNVNALLLGDSALYLCASSFYVGTSTDTQYFGPGTRLTVL.

The gene calls are TRBV27 and TRBJ1-5, with 10 bases fitting TRBD1. This CDR3 is 13 amino acids long. Germline values: CDR1 MNHEY, CDR2 SMNVEV (reference sequence). J was trimmed by 6 bases and V by 4 bases; bases with no gene match: 0. The CDR3 spells CASSWTGGQPQHF. For the CDR3, the DNA is TGTGCCAGCAGTTGGACAGGGGGTCAGCCCCAGCATTTT.

This chain links TRBV6-5 with TRBJ2-5; TRBD1 is a possible D gene (5 bases). The V and J ends lost 9 bases and 1 base respectively, with 9 bases between them. In germline, CDR1 is MNHEY, CDR2 SVGAGI. The CDR3 has 12 residues. In DNA form, the CDR3 reads TGTGCCAGTCAGGGTGGCCAAGAGACCCAGTACTTC. Translation: CASQGGQETQYF.

This clone was found a few times. The chain is built from TRBV19 and TRBJ1-1; possible D gene TRBD1, 5 bases. This CDR3 spans 15 amino acids. Trimming cost V 3 bases and J 0 bases, with 11 bases left between them. Germline CDR1 reads LNHDA; CDR2 reads SQIVND (reference sequence). CDR3 region: CASSIDSAMNTEAFF. CDR3 DNA sequence: TGTGCCAGTAGTATCGACAGCGCTATGAACACTGAAGCTTTCTTT.

The chain couples TRBV9 to TRBJ2-3, with TRBD2 as a possible D gene (5 bases). The V end lost 0 bases, the J end lost 1 base, and 9 bases lay between the germline ends. Germline loops: CDR1 SGDLS, CDR2 YYNGEE. The CDR3 spans 15 residues. The CDR3 DNA sequence: TGTGCCAGCAGCGTAGGCGGGTTCGGCACAGATACGCAGTATTTT. Encoded protein: CASSVGGFGTDTQYF.

This chain connects TRBV2 to TRBJ2-7; 9 bases agree with TRBD1. CDR3 length equals 15 residues. Unmatched junction bases numbered 16, after V lost 7 bases and J lost 9 bases. Germline CDR1 SNHLY, CDR2 FYNNEI. CDR3 sequence (DNA): TGTGCCAGCACCCCCGGGACAGGGCTGATCAAGGGGCAGTACTTC. Protein product: CASTPGTGLIKGQYF.

This chain uses TRBV11-2 with TRBJ2-7; 7 nucleotides line up with TRBD1. The trim removed 6 bases at V and 5 bases at J, leaving 7 bases unmatched. CDR3 length equals 13 residues. The germline gives CDR1 SGHAT, CDR2 FQNNGV. Written as DNA, the CDR3 is TGTGCCAGCAGTATTATTACAGGGGACGAGCAGTACGTC. Translating gives CASSIITGDEQYV.

The genes are TRBV4-2 and TRBJ2-3; 16 bases align to TRBD2. CDR1 is LGHNA, CDR2 YNFKEQ, per germline. This CDR3 comprises 22 residues. The junction had 18 bases not matched to a gene; V was cut back by 0 bases and J by 6 bases. The DNA for the CDR3 is TGTGCCAGCAGCCAAGAAAAGTCTCCGAGTCTGGGACTAGCGGGAGGGCGGGATACGCAGTATTTT. This sequence encodes CASSQEKSPSLGLAGGRDTQYF.

J is TRBJ2-1 and V is TRBV28; 8 bases are a match to TRBD1. The ends lost 5 bases at V and 5 bases at J; junction bases unmatched: 11. This CDR3 has 16 amino acids. CDR1 and CDR2 (germline): MDHEN, SYDVKM. The CDR3 region is CASSHPQGAQNNEQFF. The DNA of the CDR3 is TGTGCCAGCAGTCATCCTCAGGGGGCCCAGAACAATGAGCAGTTCTTC.